This TCR beta chain was sequenced for a study of blood T cells in healthy people across ages. Study-wide background: In model experiments, template switching was able to capture about one barcoded beta molecule for every two T cells that were present. General observations from the study: A roughly linear fall in TCR beta diversity per million T cells was seen with increasing age.

CDR1 is DFQATT, CDR2 SNEGSKA, per germline (reference sequence). The V and J ends lost 6 bases and 4 bases respectively, with 23 bases between them. The CDR3 sequence is 16 residues long. With a J-beta primer mix and a sample-barcoded 5' primer, a second PCR ran about 7 to 12 cycles. The template-switch adaptor, which had 12 random nucleotides, put a tag on each cDNA molecule. TCRdb analysed the 5' RACE reads with MiXCR anew, one entry per CDR3 protein. The sample gives roughly 1,700,000 distinct CDR3 sequences, over 25% of which show up once; around 7.7% is in the top ten. The amount of total RNA extracted per sample was at least 6 micrograms. This clonotype was seen only a few times. Its target is not known.

V and J are TRBV20-1 and TRBJ2-3, with D possibly matching TRBD2 (5 bases). The clonotype comes from a woman in her twenties or thirties in good health. Sample: blood. CDR3 coding DNA: TGCAGTGCCCACCCGGCGCTAGTGGGAGACGCAGATACGCAGTATTTT. This translates into CSAHPALVGDADTQYF.